This T cell receptor (beta chain) was recorded in a study of CD8 T cells in ankylosing spondylitis. At least ten counts were recorded for this clonotype. Its antigen is undetermined. TCRdb fed the 5' RACE reads into MiXCR, producing one record per CDR3 protein. The sample shows 200,000 to 300,000 distinct CDR3 sequences, 20% to 30% of them seen only once. CDR3 length: 13 amino acids. V lost 1 base and J 5 bases, leaving 8 bases between the germline ends. Germline V gene data show CDR1 as SNHLY and CDR2 as FYNNEI. Study outcomes and limitations: There was a TCR beta motif, made of fewer than 10 highly homologous variants, that appeared characteristic of ankylosing spondylitis blood. Relatively scarce in peripheral blood, disease-linked clones were CD8+. Reported data indicate significant enrichment of disease-linked clones within matched ankylosing spondylitis synovial fluid.

The TCR sequence derives from a male donor with ankylosing spondylitis or in good health (not recorded which). Sequences were obtained from blood, either unsorted or a sorted T cell fraction (not recorded which). V gene TRBV2 combines with J gene TRBJ1-1, with no clear D. CDR3 amino acids: CASSEGGTTEAFF. DNA of the CDR3: TGTGCCAGCAGTGAAGGGGGAACGACTGAAGCTTTCTTT.